This T cell receptor (beta chain) was sequenced during a study of blood T cell repertoires in COVID-19 (dated by TCRdb to the early 2020s). In terms of the full investigation: Collaborator samples came from the United States, Italy and Spain and covered acute and convalescent phases of COVID-19. The material from the prospective study consisted of cDNA or gDNA derived from T cells, B-cell-depleted T cells, or PBMCs. Subjects who had been exposed to COVID-19, were actively infected with it, or had recovered from it provided the deeply sampled blood TCRbeta repertoires that made up the dataset. The repertoires were released in a freely available public database meant as a resource for research on the immune response to SARS-CoV-2. The samples were drawn from the first 160 participants of the ongoing ImmuneRACE study and from 950 to 1,500 subjects provided by 6 global collaborators. Sample metadata almost always included a de-identified subject ID, COVID-19 status, age in years and sex. HLA class I and class II types, where available, came from metadata supplied by the sample provider rather than from assay-based typing.

Concerning this clone: There is no known antigen for this receptor. No quality values exist for individual bases; no much larger clone is one base distant.

Summary of the overall study and its limitations: The quantity of clinical and demographic metadata differed by source and by participant and was supplied without curation.

TCRbeta CDR3 regions were amplified from genomic DNA by means of the immunoSEQ Assay, a bias-controlled multiplex PCR. Per the source publication's procedure: The number of nucleated cells in each sample was estimated from the amplification of reference gene primers within the assay. To quantify the absolute abundance of each unique TCRbeta CDR3 rearrangement, sequence reads were collapsed and filtered. For each sample, productive Simpson clonality was calculated as the square root of Simpson's diversity index across productive rearrangements. Here the immuneACCESS table is served through TCRdb, limited to in-frame sequences with V and J called. Missing clones are a known gap in these copies; in checked studies unresolved V genes cover under half, and the rest lacks a known reason. The V and J calls and clone size are taken from that table; D and trimming were inferred from the DNA. This sample holds 270,000 or so clones; less than 85% were observed only once. The ten largest clonotypes hold under 3.5% of the sample.

Each collaborating institution followed its own protocols to collect whole blood in K2EDTA tubes. For TCRbeta analysis, collaborator samples were shipped as frozen whole blood, as isolated PBMCs, or as DNA extracted from either sample type. Measured from the cysteine to the phenylalanine, the CDR3 is 13 residues long. Solely the CDR3 DNA is kept, with 39 bases framed from the first base. Cut back by 3 bases and 7 bases, the V and J ends lie 7 bases apart. In the germline V gene (reference sequence), CDR1 corresponds to MNHEY and CDR2 to SMNVEV. The sequenced material came from peripheral blood. This receptor was taken from a woman aged 18-29 years with acute or convalescent COVID-19. The rearrangement combines TRBV27 with TRBJ1-6; a tentative D match to TRBD1 spans 6 bases. The bases are TGTGCCAGCAGTTTTGGACAGAATTCACCCCTCCACTTT. This yields the protein CASSFGQNSPLHF.